This T cell receptor (beta chain) comes out of a study of graft-versus-host responses after intestinal transplantation. Study context: Once they had received anti-thymocyte globulin induction, all recipients took tacrolimus and steroids for about three years. Study-level findings and limits: The marrow of recipients harbored GvH clones, and ileum or blood showed some of them first. The highest levels of circulating GvH clones went along with early declines in HvG clones after transplant.

This CDR3 has 14 residues. Germline trimming cut 1 base from V and 3 bases from J; bases unmatched to any gene: 2. Germline V gives CDR1 KGHSH, CDR2 LQKENI. Intraepithelial and lamina propria lymphocytes were released after the graft tissue was processed. Profiled with immunoSEQ multiplex PCR; TCRdb holds only in-frame clones, not every one. Counted here are roughly 27,000 clones, about four fifths occurring once; the ten biggest clones make up roughly 3%. As concerns this clone: Its specificity is not known.

The clonotype was recovered from a human patient who received an intestinal transplant, so some T cells may come from the graft donor. The chain recombines TRBV18 with TRBJ1-1; 7 bases are shared with TRBD1. The specimen comprised ileum tissue, sampled 98 days after intestinal transplantation. The CDR3 protein is CASSPQGAYTEAFF. The CDR3 DNA sequence: TGTGCCAGCTCACCACAGGGGGCTTACACTGAAGCTTTCTTT. Variable domain in full (rest from reference TRBV18 and TRBJ1-1): NAGVMQNPRHLVRRRGQEARLRCSPMKGHSHVYWYRQLPEEGLKFMVYLQKENIIDESGMPKERFSAEFPKEGPSILRIQQVVRGDSAAYFCASSPQGAYTEAFFGQGTRLTVV.